This T cell receptor beta chain was obtained from a study of T cell changes during pregnancy in multiple sclerosis. Libraries were prepared by immunoSEQ multiplex PCR; TCRdb keeps only in-frame clonotypes and omits some of them. The sample has 70,000 to 100,000 clones, about 93% seen once. This CDR3 contains 18 residues. Germline CDR1 is SGHKS and CDR2 is YYEKEE (reference sequence). V was pared by 1 base and J by 0 bases, with 19 bases between. V is TRBV5-5 and J is TRBJ1-1; tentatively, D is TRBD1 (6 bases). The TCR comes from a female donor in good health, enrolled as a control in a pregnancy study. The sample was peripheral blood, taken in the third trimester of pregnancy. Here the CDR3 DNA reads TGTGCCAGCAGCTTGAGGCGGGGGGCAGGGAACATGAACACTGAAGCTTTCTTT. Residues: CASSLRRGAGNMNTEAFF.